The TCR beta chain described here comes from a study of identical twins. TCRdb reanalysed the 5' RACE reads using MiXCR and keeps one entry per CDR3 protein. This table holds about 660,000 distinct CDR3 sequences, 8.5% to 9.5% found once. Points on this clonotype: Its antigen is unknown.

Broader study findings: Without tracking the same donors, conclusions rested on cross-sectional statistical analysis. Modelling underestimated the level of out-of-frame TCR alpha sharing observed in monozygotic twins. Invariant MAIT and iNKT cells may have partly biased zero-insertion analyses.

V was pared by 6 bases and J by 0 bases, with 15 bases between. Germline V gene data show CDR1 as DFQATT and CDR2 as SNEGSKA (reference sequence). The CDR3 length is 14 residues. This same sample was also taken into another study, of yellow fever vaccine responses in identical twins. That investigation notes: After vaccination, twins' T cell response reportedly seemed partly convergent, partly personalized.

Input material: PBMCs. The chain uses TRBV20-1 and TRBJ2-7; D uncertain. The clonotype was recovered from a woman between 18 and 29 years old in good health. This CDR3 reads CSAMDHASSYEQYF. The CDR3 nucleotides are TGCAGTGCCATGGACCACGCTAGCTCCTACGAGCAGTACTTC.